This T cell receptor (beta chain) was found in a study of T cell changes during pregnancy in multiple sclerosis. Germline lookup yields CDR1 SGHVS and CDR2 FNYEAQ. The V end lost 1 base, the J end lost 0 bases, and 15 bases lay between the germline ends. CDR3 length: 17 amino acids. TCRdb's table, derived via immunoSEQ multiplex PCR, lists solely in-frame clones and lacks some. The sample consists of roughly 100,000 clones, around nine tenths of them appearing once. This clone has only one observation. The rearrangement uses TRBV7-6 and TRBJ1-1, with a weak D call TRBD1 (6 bases). Here the sequenced sample was peripheral blood, taken after pregnancy. This TCR was recovered from a female donor with multiple sclerosis, enrolled in a pregnancy study. The CDR3: CASSLVVGRGMNTEAFF. The CDR3 nucleotides are TGTGCCAGCAGCTTAGTTGTGGGCAGGGGAATGAACACTGAAGCTTTCTTT.